Following are 20 T cell receptor beta chains from one sample sequenced in a study of blood T cell repertoires in COVID-19. Clones were sequenced by immunoSEQ multiplex PCR, and TCRdb holds only the in-frame ones, with some missing. The data contain over 200,000 clones, approximately 89% of them seen just once; the ten biggest clones take up 2% to 3%. The sample comprised peripheral blood. These receptors were collected from a woman aged 50 to 60 with acute or convalescent COVID-19.

The chain employs TRBV5-6 and TRBJ2-7; 13 bases fit TRBD2. The ends lost 3 bases at V and 6 bases at J; junction bases unmatched: 12. The CDR3 is made up of 17 amino acids. Germline V gives CDR1 SGHDT, CDR2 YYEEEE. The chain's CDR3 is CASSSPRTSGSSAEQYF. CDR3 DNA sequence: TGTGCCAGCAGCTCACCAAGGACTAGCGGGAGTTCTGCCGAGCAGTACTTC.

This clone was seen a single time. The chain recombines TRBV11-2 with TRBJ2-5, with 10 nucleotides matching TRBD2. The germline gives CDR1 SGHAT, CDR2 FQNNGV. This CDR3 comprises 15 residues. Trimming took 2 bases from V and 5 from J; bases not matched to a gene: 5. CDR3 region: CASSLSGRVRETQYF. The CDR3 bases are TGTGCCAGCAGCTTAAGCGGGAGGGTTCGGGAGACCCAGTACTTC.

The genes are TRBV6-5 and TRBJ1-4; 10 bases map to TRBD1. In germline, CDR1 is MNHEY, CDR2 SVGAGI. This CDR3 is 14 amino acids long. The V and J ends lost 6 bases and 7 bases, in that order; junction bases with no gene match: 5. CDR3: CASSSGTGVEKLFF. The CDR3 region has the DNA TGTGCCAGCAGCTCCGGGACAGGGGTTGAAAAACTGTTTTTT.

V and J are TRBV28 and TRBJ1-2, with D possibly being TRBD1 (6 bases). This CDR3 comprises 12 residues. V was pared by 4 bases and J by 8 bases, with 11 bases between. CDR1 is MDHEN, CDR2 SYDVKM, per germline. The DNA for the CDR3 is TGTGCCAGCAGTTCCAACAGGGAGGGCTACACCTTC. Amino acid sequence: CASSSNREGYTF.

The chain is built from TRBV29-1 and TRBJ2-7; possible D gene TRBD1, 5 bases. The CDR3 runs to 12 residues. CDR1 is SQVTM and CDR2 is ANQGSEA in the germline V gene. V was trimmed by 5 bases and J by 3 bases, leaving 11 bases between them. The DNA for the CDR3 is TGCAGCGTTTGGGGCTCAAACTACGAGCAGTACTTC. Its translation is CSVWGSNYEQYF.

Concerning this clone itself: Germline is not matched at one junction end, which may reflect a read error. The chain has TRBV2 and TRBJ2-7; TRBD1 aligns across 10 bases. Germline assignment: CDR1 SNHLY and CDR2 FYNNEI. This CDR3 has 12 amino acids. The CDR3: CASSLTTGTGDF. CDR3 nucleotide sequence: TGTGCCAGCAGTCTAACAACCGGGACAGGGGACTTC.

V usage is TRBV28 and J usage is TRBJ1-1; D unclear. The V and J ends lost 8 bases and 4 bases respectively, with 8 bases between them. The CDR3 covers 11 residues. CDR1 and CDR2 from the germline V gene are MDHEN and SYDVKM. The DNA of the CDR3 is TGTGCCAGCGGCCTAGGCACTGAAGCTTTCTTT. Protein product: CASGLGTEAFF.

The chain combines TRBV6-5 with TRBJ1-2; 9 positions agree with TRBD1. The V gene end was trimmed by 7 bases and the J gene end by 4 bases; junction bases not matched to a gene: 10. CDR1 MNHEY and CDR2 SVGAGI come from the germline V gene. The CDR3 consists of 15 residues. CDR3 in DNA: TGTGCCAGCAAACGGGACAGGGCCGGGATCTATGGCTACACCTTC. It is translated as CASKRDRAGIYGYTF.

This CDR3 reads CASRDYGTAAQYF. CDR3 bases: TGTGCCAGCAGGGACTACGGGACCGCCGCGCAGTATTTT. The chain links TRBV2 to TRBJ2-3; the D gene is possibly TRBD2 (6 bases). The CDR3 contains 13 residues. The V end lost 6 bases, the J end lost 10 bases, and 17 bases lay between the germline ends. Per germline, CDR1 SNHLY and CDR2 FYNNEI.

This clone was observed a single time. The chain is built from TRBV5-1 and TRBJ2-3, with 8 bases fitting TRBD2. V lost 0 bases and J lost 2; bases outside the gene matches: 8. CDR1 is SGHRS, CDR2 YFSETQ, per germline. The CDR3 runs 17 residues. CDR3 amino acids: CASSLAVRAGVTDTQYF. The CDR3 DNA is TGCGCCAGCAGCTTGGCCGTTCGAGCGGGAGTCACAGATACGCAGTATTTT.

The chain combines TRBV28 with TRBJ2-2; D is possibly TRBD2 (6 bases). CDR3 length equals 18 residues. Germline CDR1 MDHEN, CDR2 SYDVKM. The V end lost 4 bases, the J end lost 0 bases, and 18 bases lay between the germline ends. The CDR3 reads CASSYVRSAGTNTGELFF. The CDR3 bases are TGTGCCAGCAGTTACGTCCGGAGCGCGGGAACGAACACCGGGGAGCTGTTTTTT.

This clone was counted only a few times. CDR3 residues: CASNRNTEAFF. The DNA for the CDR3 is TGTGCCAGCAATAGAAACACTGAAGCTTTCTTT. The chain employs TRBV2 and TRBJ1-1; D call uncertain. Germline values: CDR1 SNHLY, CDR2 FYNNEI. This CDR3 contains 11 residues. The V end lost 7 bases, the J end lost 2 bases, and 5 bases lay between the germline ends.

The genes are TRBV5-1 and TRBJ2-2; D might be TRBD2 (5 bases). This CDR3 region has 15 residues. V lost 5 bases and J lost 3, with 14 bases in between. Per the germline V gene, CDR1 is SGHRS and CDR2 is YFSETQ. CDR3 DNA sequence: TGCGCCAGCAGGGGCGGTGGACTCCACACCGGGGAGCTGTTTTTT. Translated: CASRGGGLHTGELFF.

This sequence joins TRBV28 and TRBJ2-7; 11 bases map to TRBD2. The CDR3 is 16 amino acids. The germline CDR1 and CDR2 sequences are MDHEN and SYDVKM. Unmatched junction bases numbered 8, after V lost 4 bases and J lost 3 bases. The CDR3 DNA follows: TGTGCCAGCAGTTCCCCCTCACTAGCGGGAGACTACGAGCAGTACTTC. Translation: CASSSPSLAGDYEQYF.

The V call is TRBV18, the J call TRBJ2-7; D is possibly TRBD1 (5 bases). This CDR3 contains 14 residues. The germline CDR1 and CDR2 sequences are KGHSH and LQKENI. Trimming left V 5 bases short and J 4 bases short, with 15 bases between. Here the CDR3 reads CASSASSDIYEQYF. In nucleotides, the CDR3 is TGTGCCAGCTCAGCGTCGTCGGACATTTACGAGCAGTACTTC. Variable domain in full (rest from reference TRBV18 and TRBJ2-7): NAGVMQNPRHLVRRRGQEARLRCSPMKGHSHVYWYRQLPEEGLKFMVYLQKENIIDESGMPKERFSAEFPKEGPSILRIQQVVRGDSAAYFCASSASSDIYEQYFGPGTRLTVT.

The chain combines TRBV5-4 with TRBJ2-3; 12 nucleotides match TRBD2. V lost 2 bases and J lost 6; bases outside the gene matches: 4. The germline V gene encodes CDR1 SGHNT and CDR2 YYREEE (reference sequence). The CDR3 runs to 15 residues. The CDR3 DNA is TGTGCCAGCAGCTTAGCTAGCGGGAGGGGGGATACGCAGTATTTT. This gives the protein CASSLASGRGDTQYF.

V usage is TRBV7-2 and J usage is TRBJ2-2; 7 bases fit TRBD1. The germline V gene encodes CDR1 SGHTA and CDR2 FQGNSA. V trimming: 5 bases; J trimming: 1 base; junction bases outside the gene matches: 7. This CDR3 is 16 amino acids long. The CDR3 protein is CASSTRGGLNTGELFF. The CDR3 nucleotides read TGTGCCAGCAGCACCCGAGGGGGCTTGAACACCGGGGAGCTGTTTTTT.

The chain couples TRBV18 to TRBJ1-6; D possibly corresponds to TRBD1 (6 bases). The CDR3 is 15 amino acids. Germline loops: CDR1 KGHSH, CDR2 LQKENI. V was clipped by 3 bases and J by 9 bases, with 15 bases between them. The CDR3, as DNA: TGTGCCAGCTCACCCATTCAGGGGAAGGGTTCACCCCTCCACTTT. It specifies CASSPIQGKGSPLHF. Drawing the rest from reference TRBV18 and TRBJ1-6, the complete variable domain is NAGVMQNPRHLVRRRGQEARLRCSPMKGHSHVYWYRQLPEEGLKFMVYLQKENIIDESGMPKERFSAEFPKEGPSILRIQQVVRGDSAAYFCASSPIQGKGSPLHFGNGTRLTVT.

The V and J genes are TRBV27 and TRBJ1-1; TRBD1 agrees at 8 bases. Germline assignment: CDR1 MNHEY and CDR2 SMNVEV (reference sequence). Trimming removed 3 bases from V and 4 bases from J; junction bases left unmatched: 10. There are 16 residues in the CDR3. The CDR3 sequence: CASSFTPQGARTEAFF. The DNA of the CDR3 is TGTGCCAGCAGTTTCACCCCGCAGGGGGCGCGCACTGAAGCTTTCTTT.

The rearrangement links TRBV5-4 to TRBJ1-5; maybe TRBD1 (5 bases). V lost 7 bases to trimming and J lost 11 bases, with 25 bases between them. This CDR3 contains 15 residues. Per germline, CDR1 SGHNT and CDR2 YYREEE (reference sequence). CDR3 residues: CASSDTNGGQGAQHF. The CDR3 DNA sequence: TGTGCCAGCTCCGATACCAACGGGGGTCAAGGAGCCCAGCATTTT. The variable domain in full, with the rest retrieved from reference TRBV5-4 and TRBJ1-5, is ETGVTQSPTHLIKTRGQQVTLRCSSQSGHNTVSWYQQALGQGPQFIFQYYREEENGRGNFPPRFSGLQFPNYSSELNVNALELDDSALYLCASSDTNGGQGAQHFGDGTRLSIL.